This record covers a single T cell receptor beta chain. What it recognizes is unknown. The sample originates from a study of cytomegalovirus exposure and HLA in healthy donors. It was with 60 Vbeta and 13 Jbeta primers that the PCR ran. This table comes from immunoSEQ multiplex PCR, and its TCRdb copy is limited to in-frame clones, with some not included. The sample holds about 160,000 clones, under 90% seen once. The CDR3 loop spans 19 amino acids. Trimming cost V 1 base and J 0 bases; bases outside gene matches: 7. Per germline, CDR1 SGHRS and CDR2 YFSETQ. Findings of the study overall: While the bulk of TCR sequences proved rare, some public TCRs turned up in many donors.

The gene calls are TRBV5-1 and TRBJ2-6; TRBD1 aligns across 10 bases. The sequence was collected from a man aged 30 to 39 in good health and CMV-seronegative. Specimen: PBMCs. In nucleotides, the CDR3 is TGCGCCAGCAGCTTGTACAGACAGGGGGCGAGCTCTGGGGCCAACGTCCTGACTTTC. This sequence encodes CASSLYRQGASSGANVLTF.